The 19 T cell receptor beta chains reported below all come from one sample, sequenced in a study of T cell responses to AZD1222 COVID-19 vaccine. Profiling relied on immunoSEQ multiplex PCR, and the TCRdb table lists in-frame clones only, not all of them. The sample consists of around 90,000 clones, more than 70% of them appearing once. The sequenced sample was peripheral blood, obtained on day 0 of AZD1222 vaccination. These TCRs come from an adult in good health.

J is TRBJ1-3 and V is TRBV6-6; 12 bases fit TRBD1. CDR1 is MNHNY and CDR2 is SVGAGI in the germline V gene (reference sequence). V lost 5 bases to trimming and J lost 7 bases; unmatched junction nucleotides: 15. This CDR3 is built from 18 residues. In DNA, the CDR3 is TGTGCCAGCAGTCGGAGCCCCGCGGGACAGGGGGCTAGGAACACCATATATTTT. Its translation: CASSRSPAGQGARNTIYF.

The chain carries TRBV9 and TRBJ1-1; maybe TRBD1 (5 bases). Per the germline V gene, CDR1 is SGDLS and CDR2 is YYNGEE. The CDR3 loop spans 13 amino acids. V shed 0 bases and J shed 12 bases, with 15 bases lying between them. CDR3: CASSVEGRGDPFF. Written as DNA, the CDR3 is TGTGCCAGCAGCGTAGAGGGGCGGGGCGACCCTTTCTTT.

This clone was found a few times. The gene calls are TRBV10-3 and TRBJ1-2, with D perhaps matching TRBD1 (5 bases). V was shortened by 4 bases and J by 0 bases, with 12 bases between the two germline ends. The CDR3 loop spans 15 amino acids. Germline assignment: CDR1 ENHRY and CDR2 SYGVKD. The CDR3 sequence: CAISGQRVSNYGYTF. The DNA of the CDR3 is TGTGCCATCAGTGGACAGAGAGTTTCTAACTATGGCTACACCTTC.

The CDR3 reads CASTRPGGDTEAFF. CDR3 coding DNA: TGTGCCAGCACCCGACCCGGGGGGGACACTGAAGCTTTCTTT. The gene calls are TRBV6-1 and TRBJ1-1, with a tentative D call TRBD1 (5 bases). This CDR3 has 14 amino acids. In germline, CDR1 is MNHNS, CDR2 SASEGT. Between the trimmed V and J ends, which lost 7 bases and 3 bases, there was a span of 15 bases.

The genes are TRBV7-2 and TRBJ2-7, with TRBD2 identical over 11 bases. This CDR3 is 15 amino acids long. The ends lost 5 bases at V and 1 base at J; junction bases unmatched: 4. Germline values: CDR1 SGHTA, CDR2 FQGNSA. The CDR3 region is CASSQTSGESYEQYF. CDR3 DNA: TGTGCCAGCAGCCAGACTAGCGGGGAGTCCTACGAGCAGTACTTC.

The V gene is TRBV6-5, the J gene TRBJ2-2; a weak D match, TRBD1 (5 bases). The germline V gene has CDR1 MNHEY and CDR2 SVGAGI. V lost 5 bases and J 3 bases, leaving 10 bases between the germline ends. This CDR3 comprises 14 residues. The CDR3 sequence: CASSQDTYTGELFF. CDR3 coding DNA: TGTGCCAGCAGTCAGGACACTTACACCGGGGAGCTGTTTTTT.

The gene calls are TRBV9 and TRBJ2-2; weak D call: TRBD1 (6 bases). Trimming shortened V by 4 bases and J by 1 base, and 11 bases separated the two germline ends. The CDR3 is 15 residues long. Germline V gene data show CDR1 as SGDLS and CDR2 as YYNGEE. CDR3 residues: CASSLQGLNTGELFF. The CDR3 nucleotides read TGTGCCAGCAGCCTCCAGGGGCTGAACACCGGGGAGCTGTTTTTT.

V and J are TRBV29-1 and TRBJ2-3; no reliable D call. CDR1 SQVTM and CDR2 ANQGSEA come from the germline V gene. The CDR3 sequence is 15 residues long. V lost 3 bases, J lost 1 base, and 14 bases lay in between. The chain's CDR3 is CSVDGSMFGTDTQYF. The CDR3, as DNA: TGCAGCGTTGATGGCAGTATGTTTGGCACAGATACGCAGTATTTT.

V and J are TRBV11-2 and TRBJ2-7; 10 nucleotides align to TRBD1. With 5 bases clipped from V and 6 bases from J, the junction kept 7 bases outside the gene matches. The CDR3 is made up of 14 amino acids. Per germline, CDR1 SGHAT and CDR2 FQNNGV. The CDR3 bases are TGTGCCAGCAGCCTCAGGACAGGGGGGGGCGAGCAGTACTTC. It specifies CASSLRTGGGEQYF.

V gene TRBV30 combines with J gene TRBJ1-1, with D maybe TRBD1 (5 bases). V was shortened by 0 bases and J by 4 bases, with 12 bases between the two germline ends. The CDR3 sequence is 14 residues long. Germline assignment: CDR1 GTSNPN and CDR2 SVGIG (reference sequence). The CDR3 loop is CAWSVVRGSTEAFF. CDR3 nucleotides: TGTGCCTGGAGTGTAGTTCGGGGGTCCACTGAAGCTTTCTTT.

The chain joins TRBV7-8 to TRBJ2-7, with 10 bases lining up with TRBD2. The CDR3 runs 15 residues. CDR1 and CDR2 from the germline V gene are SGHVS and FQNEAQ. With V trimmed by 4 bases and J by 4 bases, 7 bases remained unmatched. CDR3 residues: CASSYQRGGRYEQYF. CDR3 DNA: TGTGCCAGCAGCTACCAGCGGGGGGGGAGGTACGAGCAGTACTTC.

The chain recombines TRBV15 with TRBJ2-7; D unresolved. The CDR3 consists of 14 residues. The germline gives CDR1 LNHNV, CDR2 YYDKDF (reference sequence). The V gene lost 0 bases and the J gene lost 0 bases, with 6 bases spanning the gap. CDR3: CATSRDQTSYEQYF. The CDR3 DNA reads as TGTGCCACCAGCAGAGATCAGACCTCCTACGAGCAGTACTTC. Full variable domain (outside the CDR3, taken from reference TRBV15 and TRBJ2-7): DAMVIQNPRYQVTQFGKPVTLSCSQTLNHNVMYWYQQKSSQAPKLLFHYYDKDFNNEADTPDNFQSRRPNTSFCFLDIRSPGLGDTAMYLCATSRDQTSYEQYFGPGTRLTVT.

The chain links TRBV14 to TRBJ2-7; 7 bases align to TRBD1. Trimming at V came to 4 bases and at J to 3 bases, leaving 9 bases not matched to a gene. This CDR3 spans 15 amino acids. The germline gives CDR1 SGHDN, CDR2 FVKESK. The CDR3 bases are TGTGCCAGCAGCCGGATATCAGGGGGAATCTACGAGCAGTACTTC. Its translation: CASSRISGGIYEQYF.

The chain employs TRBV10-3 and TRBJ1-1; D may be TRBD1 (5 bases). V lost 6 bases and J 2 bases, leaving 19 bases between the germline ends. There are 16 residues in the CDR3. CDR1 is ENHRY, CDR2 SYGVKD, per germline. CDR3 in DNA: TGTGCCATCAGGGGGACCACTACCCGATTTAACACTGAAGCTTTCTTT. This gives the protein CAIRGTTTRFNTEAFF.

The chain couples TRBV7-2 to TRBJ2-5; weak D call: TRBD2 (5 bases). Trimming removed 1 base from V and 5 bases from J, with 8 bases in between. The germline V gene has CDR1 SGHTA and CDR2 FQGNSA. The CDR3 is 13 amino acids. The CDR3 DNA reads TGTGCCAGCAGCTTAGGAGTAGCGGAGACCCAGTACTTC. This codes for CASSLGVAETQYF.

The chain combines TRBV11-2 with TRBJ2-7, with D hard to call. The CDR3 consists of 14 residues. With 3 bases removed from V and 6 bases from J, the gap between germline ends came to 15 bases. CDR1 is SGHAT, CDR2 FQNNGV, per germline. CDR3 protein: CASSLNPERTEQYF. In DNA, the CDR3 is TGTGCCAGCAGCTTGAACCCCGAGAGGACCGAGCAGTACTTC.

The genes are TRBV4-2 and TRBJ1-3, with a possible D match to TRBD1 (6 bases). The V end was cut by 4 bases, the J end by 11 bases, with 18 bases between. The CDR3 runs 14 residues. Germline loops: CDR1 LGHNA, CDR2 YNFKEQ. The CDR3 nucleotides are TGTGCCAGCAGCCCAGCGGGGGTAACAGGGTCCATATATTTT. Its translation: CASSPAGVTGSIYF.

The rearrangement links TRBV28 to TRBJ2-7; tentative D call: TRBD1 (5 bases). Germline V gene data show CDR1 as MDHEN and CDR2 as SYDVKM. Trimming stripped 8 bases from V and 4 bases from J, with 15 bases between. The CDR3 runs to 13 residues. The CDR3 DNA reads as TGTGCCAGCTTCTCCAGGGCAGGATACGAGCAGTACTTC. It translates to CASFSRAGYEQYF. Together with reference TRBV28 and TRBJ2-7, the CDR3 gives the full variable domain: DVKVTQSSRYLVKRTGEKVFLECVQDMDHENMFWYRQDPGLGLRLIYFSYDVKMKEKGDIPEGYSVSREKKERFSLILESASTNQTSMYLCASFSRAGYEQYFGPGTRLTVT.

In its sample, this clone was seen once. The chain is built from TRBV6-1 and TRBJ1-1; D ambiguous. V lost 1 base and J lost 9, with 12 bases in between. The V gene's germline CDR1 is MNHNS and CDR2 SASEGT. The CDR3 runs to 13 residues. As DNA, the CDR3 is TGTGCCAGCAGTGAAGTTGCAGAGCGTAAAGCTTTCTTT. This gives the protein CASSEVAERKAFF.